Included here is one T cell receptor beta chain sequence, with context. The sample is drawn from a study of blood T cell repertoires in COVID-19. This table comes from immunoSEQ multiplex PCR, and its TCRdb copy is limited to in-frame clones, with some not included. This table holds about 440,000 clones, roughly 88% found once. CDR3 length: 14 residues. Trimming stripped 0 bases from V and 6 bases from J, with 6 bases between. The germline V gene has CDR1 KGHSH and CDR2 LQKENI. The receptor was derived from a man younger than 35 who had recovered from COVID-19. The V call is TRBV18, the J call TRBJ1-6; possibly TRBD1 for D (5 bases). Specimen: PBMCs or T cells enriched from blood (not recorded which). CDR3 sequence: CASSPPGGNSPLHF. The CDR3 DNA reads TGTGCCAGCTCACCACCGGGGGGTAATTCACCCCTCCACTTT.